This T cell receptor (beta chain) was sequenced during a study of blood T cell repertoires in COVID-19. Looking at the study overall: COVID-19 samples collected from the United States, Italy and Spain covered acute and convalescent phases. The cDNA or gDNA used as material had been derived from T cells, B-cell-depleted T cells, or PBMCs.

Losses at the gene ends were 6 bases for V and 2 bases for J; bases not matched to a gene: 8. Germline V gene sequence: CDR1 MNHEY, CDR2 SMNVEV (reference sequence). The CDR3 length is 16 residues. Methods used by the authors: Amplified reference gene primers provided the basis for estimating nucleated cell counts. Data came from immunoSEQ multiplex PCR; TCRdb stores just in-frame clones and leaves some out. Clonal size and the V and J genes are those of that table, whereas D and trimming came from the DNA. The data hold roughly 220,000 clones, with about 79% observed a single time. This chain links TRBV27 with TRBJ2-7; 12 positions agree with TRBD1. The source is a woman aged 40-49 years with acute COVID-19. Sequencing was carried out using PBMCs or T cells enriched from blood (not recorded which). The CDR3 DNA is TGTGCCAGCAGCGAACTTGGGACAGGGGGCCCCTACGAGCAGTACTTC. It encodes CASSELGTGGPYEQYF.